The clone carrying this T cell receptor (beta chain) showed up just once. This sample was taken from a study of blood T cell repertoires in COVID-19. In the study overall: Acute and convalescent COVID-19 samples came from the United States, Italy and Spain. T cells, B-cell-depleted T cells, or PBMCs provided the cDNA or gDNA that served as material.

Patients of the Seattle cohort, enrolled during active infection, were followed longitudinally. Study processing details: Estimates of nucleated cell counts were drawn from the amplification of reference gene primers. Data came from immunoSEQ multiplex PCR; TCRdb stores just in-frame clones and leaves some out. V, J and clone size derive from that table, while D and trimming were established from the DNA sequence. The sample records some 350,000 clones, about nine tenths being singletons. The receptor comes from a woman aged 45-59 years with COVID-19, enrolled during active disease. Specimen: peripheral blood.

Here the CDR3 DNA reads TGTGCCAGCAGCCGGGGGACTAGCGGATATAATGAGCAGTTCTTC. This gives the protein CASSRGTSGYNEQFF. V gene TRBV6-5 combines with J gene TRBJ2-1, with TRBD2 identical over 11 bases. The CDR3 consists of 15 residues. Looked up from germline, CDR1 is MNHEY and CDR2 is SVGAGI. V lost 6 bases, J lost 7 bases, and 8 bases stayed unmatched.